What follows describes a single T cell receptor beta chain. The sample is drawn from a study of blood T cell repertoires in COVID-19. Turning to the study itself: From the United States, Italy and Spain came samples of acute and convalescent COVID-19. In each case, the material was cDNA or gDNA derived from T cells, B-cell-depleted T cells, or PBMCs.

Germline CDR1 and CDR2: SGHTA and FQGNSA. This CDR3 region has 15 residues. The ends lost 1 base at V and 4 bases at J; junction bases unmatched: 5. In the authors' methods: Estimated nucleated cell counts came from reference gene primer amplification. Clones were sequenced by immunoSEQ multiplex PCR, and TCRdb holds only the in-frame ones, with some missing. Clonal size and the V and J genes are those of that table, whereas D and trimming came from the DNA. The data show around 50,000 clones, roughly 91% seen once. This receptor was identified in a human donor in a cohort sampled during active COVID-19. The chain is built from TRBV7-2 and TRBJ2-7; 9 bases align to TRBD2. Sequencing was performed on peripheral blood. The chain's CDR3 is CASSLDSSGGYEQYF. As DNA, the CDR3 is TGTGCCAGCAGCTTAGATTCCAGCGGGGGGTACGAGCAGTACTTC.